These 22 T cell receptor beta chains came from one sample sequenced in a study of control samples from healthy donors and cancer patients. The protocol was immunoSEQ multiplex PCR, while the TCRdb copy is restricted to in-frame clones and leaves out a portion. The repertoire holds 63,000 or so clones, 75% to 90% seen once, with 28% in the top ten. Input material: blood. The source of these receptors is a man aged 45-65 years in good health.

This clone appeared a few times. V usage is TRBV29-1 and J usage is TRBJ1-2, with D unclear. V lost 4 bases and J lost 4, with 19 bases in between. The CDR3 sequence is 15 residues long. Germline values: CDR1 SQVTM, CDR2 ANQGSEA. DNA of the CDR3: TGCAGCGTTGTTTCGCAGGCACTAGGCGGCTATGGCTACACCTTC. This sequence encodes CSVVSQALGGYGYTF.

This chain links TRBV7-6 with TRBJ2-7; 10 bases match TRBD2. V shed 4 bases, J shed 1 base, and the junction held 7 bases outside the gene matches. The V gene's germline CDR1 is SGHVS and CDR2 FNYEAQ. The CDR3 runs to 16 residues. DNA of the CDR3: TGTGCCAGCAGCTCTAACCAGCGGGGGGGATCCTACGAGCAGTACTTC. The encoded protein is CASSSNQRGGSYEQYF.

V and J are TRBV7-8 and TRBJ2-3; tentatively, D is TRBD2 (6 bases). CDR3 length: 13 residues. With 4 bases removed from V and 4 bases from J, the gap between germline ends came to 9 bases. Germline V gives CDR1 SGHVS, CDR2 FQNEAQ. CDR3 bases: TGTGCCAGCAGCTCATGGGGGGCAGATACGCAGTATTTT. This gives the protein CASSSWGADTQYF. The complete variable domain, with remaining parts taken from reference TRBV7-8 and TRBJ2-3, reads GAGVSQSPRYKVAKRGQDVALRCDPISGHVSLFWYQQALGQGPEFLTYFQNEAQLDKSGLPSDRFFAERPEGSVSTLKIQRTQQEDSAVYLCASSSWGADTQYFGPGTRLTVL.

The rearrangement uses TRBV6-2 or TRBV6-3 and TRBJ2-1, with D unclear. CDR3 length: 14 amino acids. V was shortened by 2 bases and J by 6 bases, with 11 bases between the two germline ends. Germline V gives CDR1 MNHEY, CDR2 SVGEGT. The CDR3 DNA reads TGTGCCAGCAGTTACGAAATCGGGTTCAATGAGCAGTTCTTC. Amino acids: CASSYEIGFNEQFF.

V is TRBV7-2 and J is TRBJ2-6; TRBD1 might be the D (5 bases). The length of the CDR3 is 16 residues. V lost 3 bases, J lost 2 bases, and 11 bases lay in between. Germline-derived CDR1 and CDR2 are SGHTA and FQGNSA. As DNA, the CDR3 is TGTGCCAGCAGCTTGGGCAGGGCTCCTGGGGCCAACGTCCTGACTTTC. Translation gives CASSLGRAPGANVLTF.

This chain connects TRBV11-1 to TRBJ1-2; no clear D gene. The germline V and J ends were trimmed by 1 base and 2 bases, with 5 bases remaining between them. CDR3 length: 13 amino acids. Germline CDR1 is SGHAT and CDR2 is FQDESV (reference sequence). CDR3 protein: CASSLGGNYGYTF. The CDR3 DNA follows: TGTGCCAGCAGCTTAGGAGGGAACTATGGCTACACCTTC. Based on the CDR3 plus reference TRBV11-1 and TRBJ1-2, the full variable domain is EAEVAQSPRYKITEKSQAVAFWCDPISGHATLYWYRQILGQGPELLVQFQDESVVDDSQLPKDRFSAERLKGVDSTLKIQPAELGDSAMYLCASSLGGNYGYTFGSGTRLTVV.

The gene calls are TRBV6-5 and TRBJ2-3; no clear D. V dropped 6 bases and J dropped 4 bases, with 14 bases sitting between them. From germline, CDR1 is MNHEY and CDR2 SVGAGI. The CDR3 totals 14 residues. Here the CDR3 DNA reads TGTGCCAGCAGCTCACCCTGGAGCCCAGATACGCAGTATTTT. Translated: CASSSPWSPDTQYF.

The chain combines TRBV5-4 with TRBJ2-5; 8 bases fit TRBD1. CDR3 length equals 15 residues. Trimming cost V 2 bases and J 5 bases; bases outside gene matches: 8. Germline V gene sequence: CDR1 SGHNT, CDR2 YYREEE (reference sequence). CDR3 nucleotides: TGTGCCAGCAGCTTTCAGGGGGCGGTGTGGGAGACCCAGTACTTC. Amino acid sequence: CASSFQGAVWETQYF.

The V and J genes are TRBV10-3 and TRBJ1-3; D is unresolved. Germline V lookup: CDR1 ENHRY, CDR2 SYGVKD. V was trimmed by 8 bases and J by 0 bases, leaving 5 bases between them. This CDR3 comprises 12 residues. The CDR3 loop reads CAIGGSGNTIYF. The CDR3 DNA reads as TGTGCCATCGGAGGCTCTGGAAACACCATATATTTT.

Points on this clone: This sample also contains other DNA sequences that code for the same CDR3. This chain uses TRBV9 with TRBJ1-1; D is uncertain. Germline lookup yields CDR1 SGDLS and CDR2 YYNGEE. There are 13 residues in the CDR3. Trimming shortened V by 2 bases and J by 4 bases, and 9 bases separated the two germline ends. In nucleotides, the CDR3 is TGTGCCAGCAGCGTGGATCGTGGCACTGAAGCTTTCTTT. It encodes CASSVDRGTEAFF.

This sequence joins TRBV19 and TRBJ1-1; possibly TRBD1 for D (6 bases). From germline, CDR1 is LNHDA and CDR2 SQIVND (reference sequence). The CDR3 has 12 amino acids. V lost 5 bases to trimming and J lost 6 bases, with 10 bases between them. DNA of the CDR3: TGTGCCAGTAGTCGAGGGGGGTCTGAAGCTTTCTTT. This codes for CASSRGGSEAFF. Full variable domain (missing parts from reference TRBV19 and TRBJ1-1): DGGITQSPKYLFRKEGQNVTLSCEQNLNHDAMYWYRQDPGQGLRLIYYSQIVNDFQKGDIAEGYSVSREKKESFPLTVTSAQKNPTAFYLCASSRGGSEAFFGQGTRLTVV.

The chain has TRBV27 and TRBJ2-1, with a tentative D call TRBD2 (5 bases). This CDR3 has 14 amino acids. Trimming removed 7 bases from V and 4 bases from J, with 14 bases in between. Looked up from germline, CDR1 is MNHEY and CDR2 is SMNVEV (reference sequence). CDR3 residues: CASTPLTGYNEQFF. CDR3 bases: TGTGCCAGCACCCCTTTGACGGGGTACAATGAGCAGTTCTTC.

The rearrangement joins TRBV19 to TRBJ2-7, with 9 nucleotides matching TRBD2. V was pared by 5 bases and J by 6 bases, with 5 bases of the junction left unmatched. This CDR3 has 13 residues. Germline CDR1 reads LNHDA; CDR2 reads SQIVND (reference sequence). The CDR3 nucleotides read TGTGCCAGTAGTCCGGCGGGAGGGCTCGAGCAGTACTTC. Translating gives CASSPAGGLEQYF.

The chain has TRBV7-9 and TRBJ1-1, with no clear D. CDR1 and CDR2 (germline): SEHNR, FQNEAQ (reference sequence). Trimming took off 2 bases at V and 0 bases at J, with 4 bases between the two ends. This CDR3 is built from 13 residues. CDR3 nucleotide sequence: TGTGCCAGCAGCTTATCCTTGAACACTGAAGCTTTCTTT. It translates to CASSLSLNTEAFF.

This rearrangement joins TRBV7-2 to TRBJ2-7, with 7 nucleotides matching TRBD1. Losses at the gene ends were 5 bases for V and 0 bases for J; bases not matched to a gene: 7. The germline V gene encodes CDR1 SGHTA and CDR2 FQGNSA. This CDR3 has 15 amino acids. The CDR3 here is CASSLQGSHSYEQYF. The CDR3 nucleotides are TGTGCCAGCAGCCTACAGGGGTCCCACTCCTACGAGCAGTACTTC.

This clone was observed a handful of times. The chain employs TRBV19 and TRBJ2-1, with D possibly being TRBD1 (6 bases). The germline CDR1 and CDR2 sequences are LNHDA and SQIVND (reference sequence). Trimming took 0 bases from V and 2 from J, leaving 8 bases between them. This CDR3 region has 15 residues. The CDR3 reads CASSIEGAAYNEQFF. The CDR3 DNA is TGTGCCAGTAGTATAGAGGGGGCGGCCTACAATGAGCAGTTCTTC.

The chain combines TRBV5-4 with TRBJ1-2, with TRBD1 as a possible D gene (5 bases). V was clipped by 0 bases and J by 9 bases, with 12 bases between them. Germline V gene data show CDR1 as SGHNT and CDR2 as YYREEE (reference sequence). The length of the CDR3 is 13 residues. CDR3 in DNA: TGTGCCAGCAGCTTGGACGTCGGGGGGAGCTACACCTTC. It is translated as CASSLDVGGSYTF.

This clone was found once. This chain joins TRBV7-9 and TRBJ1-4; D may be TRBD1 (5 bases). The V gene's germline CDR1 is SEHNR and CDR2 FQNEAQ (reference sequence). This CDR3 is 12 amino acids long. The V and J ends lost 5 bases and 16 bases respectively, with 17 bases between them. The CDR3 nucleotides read TGTGCCAGCAGCCGTCCCGGAGGGGCCCAGTTTTTT. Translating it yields CASSRPGGAQFF.

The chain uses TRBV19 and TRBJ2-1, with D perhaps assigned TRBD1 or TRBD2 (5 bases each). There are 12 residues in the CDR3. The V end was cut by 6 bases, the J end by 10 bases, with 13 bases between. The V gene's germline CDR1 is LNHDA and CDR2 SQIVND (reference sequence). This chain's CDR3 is CASSVTGAEQFF. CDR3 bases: TGTGCCAGTAGCGTAACCGGGGCGGAGCAGTTCTTC.

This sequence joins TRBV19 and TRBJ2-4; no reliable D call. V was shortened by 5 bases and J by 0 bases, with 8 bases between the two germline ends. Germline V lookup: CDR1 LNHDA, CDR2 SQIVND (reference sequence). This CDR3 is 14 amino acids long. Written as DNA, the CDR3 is TGTGCCAGTAGTTTGTACCTAGCCAAAAACATTCAGTACTTC. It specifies CASSLYLAKNIQYF.

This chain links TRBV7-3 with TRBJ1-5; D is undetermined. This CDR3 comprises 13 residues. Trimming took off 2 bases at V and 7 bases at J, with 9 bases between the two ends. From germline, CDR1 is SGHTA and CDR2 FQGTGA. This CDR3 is CASSLSLGQPQHF. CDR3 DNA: TGTGCCAGCAGCTTATCATTGGGGCAGCCCCAGCATTTT.

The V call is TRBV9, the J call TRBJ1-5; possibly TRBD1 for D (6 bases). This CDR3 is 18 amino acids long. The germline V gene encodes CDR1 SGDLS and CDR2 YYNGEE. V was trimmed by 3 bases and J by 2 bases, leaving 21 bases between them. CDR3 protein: CASSGGAGGTTGNQPQHF. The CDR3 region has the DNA TGTGCCAGCAGCGGGGGGGCCGGGGGCACGACCGGCAATCAGCCCCAGCATTTT.